This record concerns one TCR beta chain sequence. Its specificity is unknown. V lost 0 bases and J lost 7, with 18 bases in between. CDR3 length: 17 amino acids. Germline loops: CDR1 KGHSH, CDR2 LQKENI. The data were taken from a study of shared clonotypes between healthy human individuals. General study results and limits: The genetic and exposure-history diversity represented was limited by few donors.

Those who donated were healthy HIV-negative adults, with no recent acute infections or vaccinations reported. Caucasian adults residing in Nashville, Tennessee made up all the donors. Memory CD4+ cells were the fraction left after CD45RA+ naive selection. Some clones are missing from TCRdb's copy, which holds only in-frame ones; the method was immunoSEQ multiplex PCR. This sample has about 680,000 clones; roughly 73% occur once, and the top ten carry under 2%. The sequence was collected from a woman under 40 in good health. The V gene is TRBV18, the J gene TRBJ2-2; D possibly corresponds to TRBD2 (6 bases). The sample consisted of memory CD4+ T cells sorted from blood. The subset was: CD45RA-negative fraction. The CDR3 sequence is CASSPPGDSLGVGELFF. In DNA, the CDR3 is TGTGCCAGCTCACCACCGGGGGACTCACTCGGGGTCGGGGAGCTGTTTTTT.